Given below is one T cell receptor beta chain in context. Antigen unknown. 13 Jbeta primers and 60 Vbeta primers were used for the PCR. As handled by the study authors: An analysis that came later counted some 81 million unique TCR beta chains, roughly 11 million shared. Produced via immunoSEQ multiplex PCR; TCRdb's table is partial and in-frame only. That table is the source of V, J and clone size, and D and trimming were worked out from the DNA. This sample's table has under 200,000 clones. The data were obtained in a study of cytomegalovirus exposure and HLA in healthy donors. Overall study findings and caveats: Sequencing had likely introduced a cluster of highly shared sequence variants as an artifact. Researchers reported in a later analysis that common viral pathogens appeared linked to several top clusters. The investigators catalogued 164 TCR beta chains as cytomegalovirus-associated.

The germline V gene has CDR1 KGHSH and CDR2 LQKENI. This CDR3 has 14 amino acids. V shed 3 bases, J shed 3 bases, and the junction held 1 base outside the gene matches. Sequences were obtained from PBMCs. The chain recombines TRBV18 with TRBJ2-7, with 11 bases that match TRBD2. The receptor's source is a man younger than 45 in good health and CMV-seronegative. In nucleotides, the CDR3 is TGTGCCAGCTCACCCACTAGCGGGGGCTACGAGCAGTACTTC. It specifies CASSPTSGGYEQYF.